This T cell receptor (beta chain) was captured in a study of T cell responses to AZD1222 COVID-19 vaccine. General study results and limits: Seropositive at baseline were only a handful of AZD1222 recipients. Only after the peak T cell response were repertoires sampled. Among the donors, most were white British and more were female, and clonal diversity was possibly underestimated.

Sequencing was performed with immunoSEQ multiplex PCR; in TCRdb, only in-frame clones are kept and a portion is missing. The sample holds roughly 100,000 clones, roughly 88% seen once. The trim removed 1 base at V and 9 bases at J, leaving 9 bases unmatched. CDR1 and CDR2 from the germline V gene are LGHDT and YNNKEL (reference sequence). This CDR3 spans 15 amino acids. This clone was picked up a small number of times. Its antigen is unknown. The TCR was taken from an adult in good health. The chain uses TRBV3-1 (or the pseudogene TRBV3-2) and TRBJ2-7; 10 bases are shared with TRBD2. Sequenced material: peripheral blood, taken on day 0 of AZD1222 vaccination. The CDR3 here is CASSQGPPSGGLQYF. DNA of the CDR3: TGTGCCAGCAGCCAAGGTCCCCCTAGCGGGGGATTGCAGTACTTC.